A selection of T cell receptor beta chains follows, all from one sample in a study of T cell responses to AZD1222 COVID-19 vaccine. The assay was immunoSEQ multiplex PCR, and TCRdb's table has in-frame clones only and misses some. There are about 150,000 clones in the sample; more than 90% occur only once, and about 3.6% lies in the top ten. The input for sequencing was peripheral blood, taken 28 days after the second AZD1222 dose. Source of these receptors: an adult who received the AZD1222 COVID-19 vaccine. Each CDR3 is given with its conserved first and last residue. Fields, in order: CDR3 protein, CDR3 DNA, clone size, D gene, J gene, V gene. D genes are given only for firm matches. Rows may omit the clone size; those that give it use once, few, many or a size class.

CDR3 protein: CASSPPTDYGYTF
CDR3 DNA: TGTGCCAGCTCACCACCGACGGACTATGGCTACACCTTC
clone size: NA
D gene: NA
J gene: TRBJ1-2
V gene: TRBV18

CDR3 protein: CASSLGGGRKDTQYF
CDR3 DNA: TGTGCCAGCAGTTTAGGGGGAGGGAGAAAAGATACGCAGTATTTT
clone size: NA
D gene: TRBD2
J gene: TRBJ2-3
V gene: TRBV28

CDR3 protein: CASSIVHEAFF
CDR3 DNA: TGTGCCAGTAGTATAGTACATGAAGCTTTCTTT
clone size: NA
D gene: NA
J gene: TRBJ1-1
V gene: TRBV19

CDR3 protein: CASSPGRLVNQPQHF
CDR3 DNA: TGTGCCAGCAGCCCAGGACGGCTAGTGAATCAGCCCCAGCATTTT
clone size: NA
D gene: NA
J gene: TRBJ1-5
V gene: TRBV14

CDR3 protein: CALRTDRGSGNTIYF
CDR3 DNA: TGTGCCCTTAGAACTGACAGGGGCTCTGGAAACACCATATATTTT
clone size: NA
D gene: TRBD1
J gene: TRBJ1-3
V gene: TRBV10-3

CDR3 protein: CASSVAQGVKGYTF
CDR3 DNA: TGTGCCAGCAGCGTAGCTCAGGGGGTGAAGGGCTACACCTTC
clone size: NA
D gene: TRBD1
J gene: TRBJ1-2
V gene: TRBV9

CDR3 protein: CASSQETRRRGSAFF
CDR3 DNA: TGCGCCAGCAGCCAAGAGACCCGACGAAGAGGGAGCGCTTTCTTT
clone size: NA
D gene: NA
J gene: TRBJ1-1
V gene: TRBV4-1

CDR3 protein: CASSESARESGTNEKLFF
CDR3 DNA: TGTGCCAGCAGTGAGTCGGCCAGGGAAAGCGGAACTAATGAAAAACTGTTTTTT
clone size: NA
D gene: NA
J gene: TRBJ1-4
V gene: TRBV2

CDR3 protein: CASSESREGVFYEQYF
CDR3 DNA: TGTGCCAGCAGTGAAAGTCGTGAGGGGGTCTTCTACGAGCAGTACTTC
clone size: NA
D gene: NA
J gene: TRBJ2-7
V gene: TRBV2

CDR3 protein: CASSYFRDSDYNEQFF
CDR3 DNA: TGTGCCAGCAGTTACTTCCGGGACAGCGATTACAATGAGCAGTTCTTC
clone size: NA
D gene: TRBD1
J gene: TRBJ2-1
V gene: TRBV6-2/TRBV6-3

CDR3 protein: CASSYSSGLDNSPLHF
CDR3 DNA: TGTGCCAGCAGTTACTCGTCTGGGTTGGATAATTCACCCCTCCACTTT
clone size: NA
D gene: NA
J gene: TRBJ1-6
V gene: TRBV6-5

CDR3 protein: CASSPPAGGGQDEQYF
CDR3 DNA: TGTGCCAGCTCACCACCGGCGGGAGGGGGCCAGGACGAGCAGTACTTC
clone size: NA
D gene: TRBD2
J gene: TRBJ2-7
V gene: TRBV18

CDR3 protein: CATSDRTGGPYEQYF
CDR3 DNA: TGTGCCACCAGCGACCGGACAGGGGGGCCTTACGAGCAGTACTTC
clone size: NA
D gene: TRBD1
J gene: TRBJ2-7
V gene: TRBV15

CDR3 protein: CASSWETVTKLFF
CDR3 DNA: TGTGCCAGCAGTTGGGAAACAGTAACCAAACTGTTTTTT
clone size: NA
D gene: NA
J gene: TRBJ1-4
V gene: TRBV6-2/TRBV6-3

CDR3 protein: CSVKHRGPEKLFF
CDR3 DNA: TGCAGCGTTAAACACAGGGGGCCTGAAAAACTGTTTTTT
clone size: NA
D gene: TRBD1
J gene: TRBJ1-4
V gene: TRBV29-1

CDR3 protein: CASSPGLAGGETQYF
CDR3 DNA: TGTGCCAGCAGCCCCGGACTAGCGGGGGGAGAGACCCAGTACTTC
clone size: NA
D gene: TRBD2
J gene: TRBJ2-5
V gene: TRBV4-2

CDR3 protein: CASSISFSPGAGYGYTF
CDR3 DNA: TGTGCCAGCAGTATCTCCTTTTCACCAGGGGCTGGCTATGGCTACACCTTC
clone size: few
D gene: NA
J gene: TRBJ1-2
V gene: TRBV28

CDR3 protein: CASSDSGIYYNEQFF
CDR3 DNA: TGTGCCAGCAGTGATAGCGGGATCTACTACAATGAGCAGTTCTTC
clone size: NA
D gene: TRBD2
J gene: TRBJ2-1
V gene: TRBV25-1

CDR3 protein: CASSQREGWGTGELFF
CDR3 DNA: TGTGCCAGTAGTCAACGGGAGGGATGGGGCACCGGGGAGCTGTTTTTT
clone size: NA
D gene: TRBD2
J gene: TRBJ2-2
V gene: TRBV19

CDR3 protein: CATSGQGALGEKLFF
CDR3 DNA: TGTGCCACCAGCGGTCAGGGGGCTCTCGGGGAAAAACTGTTTTTT
clone size: NA
D gene: TRBD1
J gene: TRBJ1-4
V gene: TRBV15

CDR3 protein: CASSLGGANVLTF
CDR3 DNA: TGTGCCAGCAGTTTGGGTGGGGCCAACGTCCTGACTTTC
clone size: NA
D gene: NA
J gene: TRBJ2-6
V gene: TRBV28

CDR3 protein: CASTRASGPYEQYF
CDR3 DNA: TGTGCCAGCACTCGGGCTAGCGGGCCCTACGAGCAGTACTTC
clone size: NA
D gene: TRBD2
J gene: TRBJ2-7
V gene: TRBV7-2

CDR3 protein: CASSPGTQFNEQFF
CDR3 DNA: TGTGCCAGCAGCCCAGGGACCCAATTCAATGAGCAGTTCTTC
clone size: NA
D gene: NA
J gene: TRBJ2-1
V gene: TRBV6-2/TRBV6-3

CDR3 protein: CASSLRAGETQYF
CDR3 DNA: TGTGCCAGTAGTCTCAGGGCGGGAGAGACCCAGTACTTC
clone size: NA
D gene: NA
J gene: TRBJ2-5
V gene: TRBV19

CDR3 protein: CAISDNRGEQYF
CDR3 DNA: TGTGCCATCAGTGATAACAGGGGCGAGCAGTACTTC
clone size: NA
D gene: TRBD1
J gene: TRBJ2-7
V gene: TRBV10-3

CDR3 protein: CASSLGLYSYEQYF
CDR3 DNA: TGCGCCAGCAGCTTGGGCCTCTACTCCTACGAGCAGTACTTC
clone size: few
D gene: NA
J gene: TRBJ2-7
V gene: TRBV5-1

CDR3 protein: CASSSRSSGTYNEQFF
CDR3 DNA: TGTGCCAGCAGCTCCCGATCTAGCGGGACTTACAATGAGCAGTTCTTC
clone size: once
D gene: TRBD2
J gene: TRBJ2-1
V gene: TRBV7-6

CDR3 protein: CASSLAPTGGTEAFF
CDR3 DNA: TGTGCCAGCAGCTTAGCCCCAACAGGGGGGACTGAAGCTTTCTTT
clone size: NA
D gene: TRBD1
J gene: TRBJ1-1
V gene: TRBV7-9

CDR3 protein: CASSLGADPNTQYF
CDR3 DNA: TGTGCCAGCAGCTTAGGGGCGGACCCTAATACGCAGTATTTT
clone size: NA
D gene: NA
J gene: TRBJ2-3
V gene: TRBV7-8

CDR3 protein: CASSGGGLLSNTEAFF
CDR3 DNA: TGTGCCAGCAGTGGCGGGGGCCTCTTGTCGAACACTGAAGCTTTCTTT
clone size: NA
D gene: NA
J gene: TRBJ1-1
V gene: TRBV28

CDR3 protein: CASSLTGNHEQYF
CDR3 DNA: TGTGCCAGCAGCCTGACAGGGAACCACGAGCAGTACTTC
clone size: NA
D gene: TRBD1
J gene: TRBJ2-7
V gene: TRBV14

CDR3 protein: CASSRLAGNRGAKNIQYF
CDR3 DNA: TGTGCCAGCAGCCGTCTAGCGGGGAACAGGGGGGCCAAAAACATTCAGTACTTC
clone size: NA
D gene: NA
J gene: TRBJ2-4
V gene: TRBV3-1/TRBV3-2

CDR3 protein: CASSVYGGTEAFF
CDR3 DNA: TGTGCCAGCAGTGTGTACGGCGGGACTGAAGCTTTCTTT
clone size: NA
D gene: NA
J gene: TRBJ1-1
V gene: TRBV2

CDR3 protein: CASSYSPHQETQYF
CDR3 DNA: TGTGCCAGCAGTTACTCTCCCCACCAAGAGACCCAGTACTTC
clone size: once
D gene: NA
J gene: TRBJ2-5
V gene: TRBV6-5

CDR3 protein: CASSQDRGGLSAEAFF
CDR3 DNA: TGTGCCAGCAGCCAAGATCGGGGAGGGCTTAGCGCTGAAGCTTTCTTT
clone size: NA
D gene: NA
J gene: TRBJ1-1
V gene: TRBV14

CDR3 protein: CASSITGDGETQYF
CDR3 DNA: TGTGCCAGTAGTATAACAGGGGATGGAGAGACCCAGTACTTC
clone size: NA
D gene: TRBD1
J gene: TRBJ2-5
V gene: TRBV19

CDR3 protein: CASSVGGQARLREGYTF
CDR3 DNA: TGCGCCAGCAGCGTTGGCGGGCAGGCCCGTCTCCGGGAGGGCTACACCTTC
clone size: once
D gene: NA
J gene: TRBJ1-2
V gene: TRBV5-1

CDR3 protein: CASSEGLGYQPQHF
CDR3 DNA: TGTGCCAGCAGTGAAGGTTTAGGTTATCAGCCCCAGCATTTT
clone size: NA
D gene: NA
J gene: TRBJ1-5
V gene: TRBV2

CDR3 protein: CASSSPSTSGIYEQYF
CDR3 DNA: TGCGCCAGCAGCTCCCCCTCAACTAGCGGAATCTACGAGCAGTACTTC
clone size: NA
D gene: TRBD2
J gene: TRBJ2-7
V gene: TRBV5-1

CDR3 protein: CASSLQRYTEAFF
CDR3 DNA: TGTGCCAGCAGTTTACAGAGGTACACTGAAGCTTTCTTT
clone size: NA
D gene: NA
J gene: TRBJ1-1
V gene: TRBV27

CDR3 protein: CASSLAWGTDTQYF
CDR3 DNA: TGCGCCAGCAGCTTGGCCTGGGGCACAGATACGCAGTATTTT
clone size: NA
D gene: NA
J gene: TRBJ2-3
V gene: TRBV5-1

CDR3 protein: CAWKPLRRSSGNTIYF
CDR3 DNA: TGTGCCTGGAAACCCCTCCGACGGAGCTCTGGAAACACCATATATTTT
clone size: NA
D gene: NA
J gene: TRBJ1-3
V gene: TRBV30

CDR3 protein: CASSSRGLELYEQYF
CDR3 DNA: TGTGCCAGCAGCTCACGGGGGCTAGAACTATACGAGCAGTACTTC
clone size: NA
D gene: NA
J gene: TRBJ2-7
V gene: TRBV11-3

CDR3 protein: CAISESIAGTYNEQFF
CDR3 DNA: TGTGCCATCAGTGAGTCAATCGCGGGAACCTACAATGAGCAGTTCTTC
clone size: NA
D gene: NA
J gene: TRBJ2-1
V gene: TRBV10-3

CDR3 protein: CAWSVRGGYTGELFF
CDR3 DNA: TGTGCCTGGAGTGTACGGGGGGGTTACACCGGGGAGCTGTTTTTT
clone size: NA
D gene: TRBD2
J gene: TRBJ2-2
V gene: TRBV30

CDR3 protein: CASSPNTDYGYTF
CDR3 DNA: TGTGCCAGCTCACCGAACACAGACTATGGCTACACCTTC
clone size: NA
D gene: NA
J gene: TRBJ1-2
V gene: TRBV18

CDR3 protein: CASSPTGTQETQYF
CDR3 DNA: TGTGCCAGCAGCCCAACCGGGACTCAAGAGACCCAGTACTTC
clone size: NA
D gene: NA
J gene: TRBJ2-5
V gene: TRBV5-6

CDR3 protein: CAISDNDRRSYGYTF
CDR3 DNA: TGTGCCATCAGTGATAACGACAGGCGCTCCTATGGCTACACCTTC
clone size: NA
D gene: NA
J gene: TRBJ1-2
V gene: TRBV10-3

CDR3 protein: CAWDGSYGYTF
CDR3 DNA: TGTGCCTGGGACGGCAGCTATGGCTACACCTTC
clone size: NA
D gene: NA
J gene: TRBJ1-2
V gene: TRBV30

CDR3 protein: CASSLGQAIQETQYF
CDR3 DNA: TGCGCCAGCAGCTTGGGACAGGCAATACAAGAGACCCAGTACTTC
clone size: NA
D gene: NA
J gene: TRBJ2-5
V gene: TRBV5-1

CDR3 protein: CASSEGRMNTEAFF
CDR3 DNA: TGTGCCAGCAGTGAAGGTCGAATGAACACTGAAGCTTTCTTT
clone size: NA
D gene: NA
J gene: TRBJ1-1
V gene: TRBV2